The 32 T cell receptor beta chains below come from one sample, sequenced in a study of blood T cells in healthy people across ages. Then a second PCR, running roughly 7 to 11 cycles, was carried out with a sample-barcoded 5' primer and a J-beta primer mix. Each CDR3 protein is one row after TCRdb ran MiXCR on the 5' RACE reads. The sample gives fewer than 1.5 million distinct CDR3 sequences, roughly 40% of which show up once; 7.9% is in the top ten. The sequencing sample was made of blood. The receptor source for this set is a woman between 18 and 30 years old in good health.

This clonotype was seen a few times. The chain recombines TRBV7-9 with TRBJ2-4; 7 bases are shared with TRBD2. V was clipped by 5 bases and J by 6 bases; unmatched bases: 10. The CDR3 spans 15 residues. In germline, CDR1 is SEHNR, CDR2 FQNEAQ (reference sequence). The CDR3 sequence: CASSVSGLSLNIQYF. The CDR3 nucleotides read TGTGCCAGCAGCGTTAGCGGGTTAAGTTTAAACATTCAGTACTTC.

This sequence joins TRBV11-2 and TRBJ2-7; 12 bases map to TRBD2. The CDR3 length is 17 residues. CDR1 and CDR2 from the germline V gene are SGHAT and FQNNGV. The ends lost 5 bases at V and 0 bases at J; junction bases unmatched: 8. The CDR3 DNA sequence: TGTGCCAGCAGCCCCTGGACTAGCGGGACCCACTCCTACGAGCAGTACTTC. Protein: CASSPWTSGTHSYEQYF. The full variable domain, its missing parts supplied by reference TRBV11-2 and TRBJ2-7, is EAGVAQSPRYKIIEKRQSVAFWCNPISGHATLYWYQQILGQGPKLLIQFQNNGVVDDSQLPKDRFSAERLKGVDSTLKIQPAKLEDSAVYLCASSPWTSGTHSYEQYFGPGTRLTVT.

The J gene is TRBJ2-4, the V gene TRBV3-1; 7 bases line up with TRBD1. Germline values: CDR1 LGHDT, CDR2 YNNKEL (reference sequence). V gave up 6 bases and J gave up 3 bases; unmatched junction bases: 11. This CDR3 has 16 residues. The chain's CDR3 is CASSRHGTENKNIQYF. The CDR3 nucleotides are TGTGCCAGCAGTCGCCACGGGACAGAGAACAAAAACATTCAGTACTTC.

In DNA, the CDR3 is TGTGCCAGCAGCGGACAGCCGATGAACACTGAAGCTTTCTTT. Translating gives CASSGQPMNTEAFF. The chain combines TRBV9 with TRBJ1-1, with TRBD1 as a possible D gene (5 bases). V was pared by 3 bases and J by 0 bases, with 9 bases between. Germline-derived CDR1 and CDR2 are SGDLS and YYNGEE. The CDR3 is made up of 14 amino acids.

This rearrangement joins TRBV6-1 to TRBJ2-1, with TRBD2 matching over 15 bases. The CDR3 is made up of 19 amino acids. CDR1 is MNHNS, CDR2 SASEGT, per germline. The V segment lost 5 bases and the J segment 7 bases; nucleotides outside the gene matches: 15. DNA of the CDR3: TGTGCCAGCAGTAGGGGTCCTCAGGGACTAGCGGGGGGTGTTAATGAGCAGTTCTTC. Translation: CASSRGPQGLAGGVNEQFF.

Concerning this clonotype: At one end, the junction sequence differs from germline, possibly due to a read error. The chain recombines TRBV20-1 with TRBJ2-7, with 8 bases lining up with TRBD1. The germline V gene encodes CDR1 DFQATT and CDR2 SNEGSKA (reference sequence). This CDR3 region has 14 residues. CDR3 sequence: CSVREMGQAYEQYF. The CDR3 bases are TGCAGTGTTAGAGAGATGGGACAGGCCTACGAGCAGTACTTC.

The chain uses TRBV20-1 and TRBJ2-3; 8 nucleotides match TRBD2. Germline CDR1 DFQATT, CDR2 SNEGSKA (reference sequence). The junction had 11 bases not matched to a gene; V was cut back by 1 base and J by 5 bases. The CDR3 is 16 amino acids. As DNA, the CDR3 is TGCAGTGCTAGAGGACGAGCGGGAGAGTTGAGAGATACGCAGTATTTT. It encodes CSARGRAGELRDTQYF.

This clonotype was seen repeatedly, ten times or more. V is TRBV7-2 and J is TRBJ2-7; D remains unclear. Germline V lookup: CDR1 SGHTA, CDR2 FQGNSA. Trimming stripped 2 bases from V and 3 bases from J, with 2 bases between. The CDR3 totals 11 residues. The CDR3 nucleotides read TGTGCCAGCAGCTTAATCTACGAGCAGTACTTC. This codes for CASSLIYEQYF.

The chain is built from TRBV14 and TRBJ2-7; 13 positions agree with TRBD2. The CDR3 has 18 residues. The germline V gene encodes CDR1 SGHDN and CDR2 FVKESK. V lost 4 bases and J lost 3; bases outside the gene matches: 12. The CDR3 DNA sequence: TGTGCCAGCAGCCCCTCAGGGACTAGCGGGATTTTCTACTACGAGCAGTACTTC. Protein: CASSPSGTSGIFYYEQYF.

As for this clonotype: Mismatch with germline at one junction end may stem from a read error. The DNA for the CDR3 is TGTACCAGTAGTTACGGGACTAGCGGGACTTACGAGCAGTACTTC. Its translation: CTSSYGTSGTYEQYF. The rearrangement uses TRBV19 and TRBJ2-5, with 13 positions matching TRBD2. The DNA end is more similar to TRBJ2-7, so the J call may be wrong. This CDR3 spans 15 amino acids. Germline V CDR1 and CDR2: LNHDA, SQIVND (reference sequence).

The chain links TRBV12-3 or TRBV12-4 to TRBJ2-1, with 9 bases aligning to TRBD2. J was trimmed by 5 bases and V by 5 bases; bases with no gene match: 4. The CDR3 length is 14 residues. CDR3 coding DNA: TGTGCCAGCAGTCATAGCGGGAGCCACAATGAGCAGTTCTTC. Amino acid sequence: CASSHSGSHNEQFF.

This clonotype was picked up a small number of times. The gene calls are TRBV11-2 and TRBJ1-1; D is uncertain. The ends were cut back, 1 base at V and 3 bases at J, with 12 bases in the middle. The CDR3 has 15 amino acids. CDR1 is SGHAT and CDR2 is FQNNGV in the germline V gene. CDR3 protein: CASSLVLGIDTEAFF. The DNA of the CDR3 is TGTGCCAGCAGCTTAGTGCTCGGGATAGACACTGAAGCTTTCTTT. The full variable domain, completed using reference TRBV11-2 and TRBJ1-1, is EAGVAQSPRYKIIEKRQSVAFWCNPISGHATLYWYQQILGQGPKLLIQFQNNGVVDDSQLPKDRFSAERLKGVDSTLKIQPAKLEDSAVYLCASSLVLGIDTEAFFGQGTRLTVV.

This rearrangement joins TRBV3-1 to TRBJ1-2; D call uncertain. Germline-derived CDR1 and CDR2 are LGHDT and YNNKEL (reference sequence). V was cut by 4 bases and J by 7 bases, with 10 bases left in between. This CDR3 contains 12 residues. The CDR3 loop reads CASSRDEGGYTF. In DNA form, the CDR3 reads TGTGCCAGCAGCCGAGACGAGGGTGGCTACACCTTC.

This rearrangement joins TRBV20-1 to TRBJ1-2, with D maybe TRBD1 (5 bases). The CDR3 is 16 residues long. CDR1 and CDR2 from the germline V gene are DFQATT and SNEGSKA (reference sequence). V lost 2 bases, J lost 5 bases, and 21 bases lay in between. DNA of the CDR3: TGCAGTGCTAGATCCCCTGTGGGGGTTATCAGTTATGGCTACACCTTC. It specifies CSARSPVGVISYGYTF.

V is TRBV5-1 and J is TRBJ2-1; 8 bases match TRBD2. This CDR3 region has 14 residues. Looked up from germline, CDR1 is SGHRS and CDR2 is YFSETQ. With V trimmed by 5 bases and J by 5 bases, 6 bases remained unmatched. CDR3 DNA: TGCGCCAGCAGTGCGGGGGGTATTAACAATGAGCAGTTCTTC. Translated: CASSAGGINNEQFF.

The V and J genes are TRBV20-1 and TRBJ2-1; D gene ambiguous. CDR3 length: 13 amino acids. V gave up 7 bases and J gave up 4 bases, with 14 bases separating them. Germline CDR1 is DFQATT and CDR2 is SNEGSKA (reference sequence). CDR3 sequence: CSGNSKTYNEQFF. In nucleotides, the CDR3 is TGCAGTGGAAATTCAAAGACTTACAATGAGCAGTTCTTC.

This chain joins TRBV20-1 and TRBJ2-7, with D perhaps TRBD1 (5 bases). Germline V lookup: CDR1 DFQATT, CDR2 SNEGSKA (reference sequence). Trimming removed 2 bases from V and 2 bases from J, with 7 bases in between. The CDR3 spans 12 residues. This CDR3 is CSARLGAYEQYF. CDR3 DNA: TGCAGTGCTAGACTAGGGGCCTACGAGCAGTACTTC.

The chain has TRBV27 and TRBJ2-3; tentative D call: TRBD1 (5 bases). The germline V gene encodes CDR1 MNHEY and CDR2 SMNVEV (reference sequence). V dropped 3 bases and J dropped 7 bases, with 11 bases sitting between them. This CDR3 region has 13 residues. The CDR3 here is CASSFSDSYTQYF. In DNA, the CDR3 is TGTGCCAGCAGTTTCTCCGACAGCTATACGCAGTATTTT.

V usage is TRBV20-1 and J usage is TRBJ1-4; D gene ambiguous. Trimming stripped 0 bases from V and 3 bases from J, with 8 bases between. Germline CDR1 and CDR2: DFQATT and SNEGSKA (reference sequence). This CDR3 comprises 14 residues. CDR3 DNA sequence: TGCAGTGCTAGAGATTTGGTCTCTAATGAAAAACTGTTTTTT. Amino acids: CSARDLVSNEKLFF.

The chain combines TRBV2 with TRBJ2-5; 9 bases line up with TRBD2. The CDR3 runs 15 residues. With 7 bases clipped from V and 0 bases from J, the junction kept 6 bases outside the gene matches. Germline loops: CDR1 SNHLY, CDR2 FYNNEI. CDR3 nucleotides: TGTGCCAGCAAGGGTCTAGCGGGGTACCAAGAGACCCAGTACTTC. This translates into CASKGLAGYQETQYF.

This clonotype was detected only a few times. The V call is TRBV5-1, the J call TRBJ2-1, with TRBD2 identical over 13 bases. Losses at the gene ends were 4 bases for V and 8 bases for J; bases not matched to a gene: 9. The CDR3 spans 16 residues. Germline-derived CDR1 and CDR2 are SGHRS and YFSETQ. CDR3: CASSHSPGLAGDEQFF. The CDR3 nucleotides read TGCGCCAGCAGCCACTCGCCAGGACTAGCGGGGGATGAGCAGTTCTTC. The complete variable domain, with remaining parts taken from reference TRBV5-1 and TRBJ2-1, reads KAGVTQTPRYLIKTRGQQVTLSCSPISGHRSVSWYQQTPGQGLQFLFEYFSETQRNKGNFPGRFSGRQFSNSRSEMNVSTLELGDSALYLCASSHSPGLAGDEQFFGPGTRLTVL.

The rearrangement uses TRBV30 and TRBJ2-5, with D uncertain. Germline V gene data show CDR1 as GTSNPN and CDR2 as SVGIG (reference sequence). The V and J ends lost 1 base and 2 bases respectively, with 5 bases between them. CDR3 length equals 12 residues. DNA for the CDR3: TGTGCCTGGAGTGAACCTCAAGAGACCCAGTACTTC. It encodes CAWSEPQETQYF.

This chain uses TRBV18 with TRBJ2-1; TRBD1 matches 10 bases. The CDR3 loop spans 15 amino acids. CDR1 KGHSH and CDR2 LQKENI come from the germline V gene. Germline trimming cut 1 base from V and 9 bases from J; bases unmatched to any gene: 6. The CDR3 bases are TGTGCCAGCTCACCACGGGACAGGGGAATTAGTGAGCAGTTCTTC. Residues: CASSPRDRGISEQFF. Using reference TRBV18 and TRBJ2-1 for the parts outside the CDR3, the full variable domain is NAGVMQNPRHLVRRRGQEARLRCSPMKGHSHVYWYRQLPEEGLKFMVYLQKENIIDESGMPKERFSAEFPKEGPSILRIQQVVRGDSAAYFCASSPRDRGISEQFFGPGTRLTVL.

This clonotype was seen only a few times. The chain joins TRBV6-1 to TRBJ2-3; 9 bases match TRBD1. CDR1 is MNHNS and CDR2 is SASEGT in the germline V gene. CDR3 size: 15 residues. The J segment lost 6 bases and the V segment lost 6 bases, leaving 10 bases of the junction unmatched. This chain's CDR3 is CASRAGTGSGDTQYF. DNA for the CDR3: TGTGCCAGCAGGGCCGGGACAGGGTCTGGGGATACGCAGTATTTT.

At least ten counts were recorded for this clonotype. This chain connects TRBV6-5 to TRBJ2-7; 8 bases align to TRBD1. The CDR3 is 15 amino acids. Per germline, CDR1 MNHEY and CDR2 SVGAGI. Unmatched junction bases numbered 3, after V lost 0 bases and J lost 2 bases. CDR3 bases: TGTGCCAGCAGTTACTCAACAGGGGGAACCTACGAGCAGTACTTC. Its protein product is CASSYSTGGTYEQYF.

This clonotype was picked up many times. The chain is built from TRBV3-1 and TRBJ2-7; 7 bases are a match to TRBD1. Trimming at V came to 0 bases and at J to 3 bases, leaving 2 bases not matched to a gene. The CDR3 has 14 amino acids. CDR1 is LGHDT, CDR2 YNNKEL, per germline (reference sequence). CDR3 sequence: CASSQEAGGYEQYF. Written as DNA, the CDR3 is TGTGCCAGCAGCCAAGAAGCAGGGGGCTACGAGCAGTACTTC.

This sequence joins TRBV20-1 and TRBJ1-1; possibly TRBD1 for D (6 bases). From germline, CDR1 is DFQATT and CDR2 SNEGSKA (reference sequence). The CDR3 consists of 16 residues. Trimming shortened V by 1 base and J by 2 bases, and 17 bases separated the two germline ends. CDR3 DNA sequence: TGCAGTGCTAGAGCCCCCCTCGTCAGGGGAAACACTGAAGCTTTCTTT. Translation: CSARAPLVRGNTEAFF.

V and J are TRBV3-1 and TRBJ2-6, with a possible D match to TRBD1 (5 bases). Germline loops: CDR1 LGHDT, CDR2 YNNKEL (reference sequence). The CDR3 is 13 residues long. The germline V and J ends were trimmed by 3 bases and 8 bases, with 8 bases remaining between them. The chain's CDR3 is CASSHTGPNVLTF. Here the CDR3 DNA reads TGTGCCAGCAGCCATACAGGTCCCAACGTCCTGACTTTC.

The rearrangement joins TRBV7-4 to TRBJ1-2; D gene unclear. This CDR3 contains 12 residues. The V end lost 5 bases, the J end lost 4 bases, and 8 bases lay between the germline ends. From germline, CDR1 is SGHVT and CDR2 SQSDAQ. In DNA, the CDR3 is TGTGCCAGCAGCCTACGACCCTATGGCTACACCTTC. Protein: CASSLRPYGYTF.

The gene calls are TRBV11-1 and TRBJ2-1, with 10 bases aligning to TRBD2. CDR1 SGHAT and CDR2 FQDESV come from the germline V gene (reference sequence). The CDR3 consists of 19 residues. V lost 4 bases and J lost 1; bases outside the gene matches: 13. The CDR3 loop is CASSSRLAGGTLSYNEQFF. The CDR3 nucleotides read TGTGCCAGCAGCTCGCGACTAGCGGGTGGAACACTATCCTACAATGAGCAGTTCTTC.

This chain connects TRBV4-1 to TRBJ1-1; D remains ambiguous. The germline CDR1 and CDR2 sequences are MGHRA and YSYEKL. Trimming left V 3 bases short and J 6 bases short, with 17 bases between. The CDR3 is 15 amino acids. The CDR3 here is CASSQAQGFRPEAFF. The CDR3 nucleotides are TGCGCCAGCAGCCAGGCACAAGGGTTTAGGCCTGAAGCTTTCTTT.

This clonotype showed up many times. The V and J genes are TRBV4-1 and TRBJ2-1, with TRBD2 matching over 8 bases. The CDR3 has 19 residues. The V and J ends lost 4 bases and 10 bases, in that order; junction bases with no gene match: 24. Germline CDR1 and CDR2: MGHRA and YSYEKL. CDR3 in DNA: TGCGCCAGCAGCCGATTCGCTAGAACCGCGGGAGGACGCGAGGGAGAGCAGTTCTTC. This codes for CASSRFARTAGGREGEQFF.